This TCR beta chain is from a study of blood T cell repertoires in COVID-19. Study-wide background: Some COVID-19 samples were acute and others convalescent; all came from the United States, Italy and Spain.

The V end lost 8 bases, the J end lost 2 bases, and 9 bases lay between the germline ends. The CDR3 extends over 13 amino acids. Germline CDR1 is WNHNN and CDR2 is SYGVQD (reference sequence). Enrolled during active infection, Seattle patients were then followed longitudinally. Under the authors' procedure: Quantification of nucleated cells was approximated via reference gene primer amplification. Clones were sequenced by immunoSEQ multiplex PCR, and TCRdb holds only the in-frame ones, with some missing. The DNA gave D and trimming, while V, J and clone size come from that table. Among over 250,000 clones listed, around 90% were seen once.

The sequenced sample consisted of peripheral blood. V usage is TRBV10-1 and J usage is TRBJ2-2, with a weak D call TRBD1 (5 bases). The sequence was obtained from a person aged 18-30 years with COVID-19, enrolled during active disease. The CDR3 DNA follows: TGCGCCAGCGCGACAGTTAACACCGGGGAGCTGTTTTTT. The encoded protein is CASATVNTGELFF.